The T cell receptor (beta chain) under discussion was sequenced for a study of blood T cell repertoires in COVID-19. Study at large: Samples of COVID-19 (acute and convalescent) were obtained from the United States, Italy and Spain. The cDNA or gDNA used as material had been derived from T cells, B-cell-depleted T cells, or PBMCs.

The CDR3 extends over 15 amino acids. V was pared by 3 bases and J by 6 bases, with 6 bases of the junction left unmatched. The V gene's germline CDR1 is MNHEY and CDR2 SMNVEV (reference sequence). Some clones are missing from TCRdb's copy, which holds only in-frame ones; the method was immunoSEQ multiplex PCR. The sample consists of about 100,000 clones, 79% of them appearing once. The sample taken for sequencing was peripheral blood. V gene TRBV27 combines with J gene TRBJ1-1; TRBD1 matches at 11 bases. The receptor comes from a woman aged 80 or over with active or convalescent COVID-19. The CDR3 region has the DNA TGTGCCAGCAGTTTTAGGGGACAGGGGGAACCTGAAGCTTTCTTT. Encoded protein: CASSFRGQGEPEAFF.